This is a list of T cell receptor beta chains from one sample in a study of cytomegalovirus exposure and HLA in healthy donors. The assay was immunoSEQ multiplex PCR, and TCRdb's table has in-frame clones only and misses some. This table has approximately 77,000 clones, 65% to 85% appearing once. Sequencing input: PBMCs. These receptors were collected from a man aged 60 to 75 in good health and CMV-seropositive. Both conserved end residues are part of each CDR3.

j_call cdr3_length v_call cdr3_aa
TRBJ1-2 16 TRBV5-4 CASSSGIGTGGRGYTF
TRBJ2-4 18 TRBV18 CASSPFGWGELAKNIQYF
TRBJ1-2 14 TRBV6-5 CASSYTQGIYGYTF
TRBJ1-1 13 TRBV18 CASSLQGGTEAFF
TRBJ2-2 14 TRBV7-2 CASSPRTGARELFF
TRBJ1-2 13 TRBV28 CASSLSGTGDYTF
TRBJ2-3 18 TRBV4-3 CASSQEPSTPHSTDTQYF
TRBJ2-7 18 TRBV7-9 CASSSTNRDSGIIYEQYF
TRBJ2-7 14 TRBV7-2 CASSRTGGSYEQYF
TRBJ2-2 14 TRBV5-6 CASSSGQNTGELFF
TRBJ1-2 13 TRBV18 CASSPQEDYGYTF
TRBJ1-2 13 TRBV2 CASSSQGAAGYTF
TRBJ2-7 15 TRBV16 CASSPDERGTYEQYF
TRBJ2-7 15 TRBV27 CASSPITAGIPFEYF
TRBJ1-1 15 TRBV28 CASSLPGGGGREAFF
TRBJ2-6 16 TRBV29-1 CSAADRGGAGANVLTF
TRBJ1-3 16 TRBV4-2 CASSQDLTSPGNTIYF
TRBJ2-2 16 TRBV18 CASSPPGTGQTGELFF
TRBJ2-1 16 TRBV7-2 CASSLGLAGLYNEQFF